Shown below are 10 T cell receptor beta chains from a single sample sequenced in a study of STAT5B mutations in CD4+ large granular lymphocyte leukemia (dated by TCRdb to the early 2020s). Receptors were amplified or captured by the immunoSEQ multiplex PCR assay. The table was pulled from immuneACCESS by TCRdb, which kept in-frame rearrangements only. Such tables lose some clones; where checked, under half of the loss comes from unresolved V genes, and the rest has no known cause. The sample records over 35,000 clones, 81% of which are singletons. The top ten constitute approximately 3.8% of the sample. The sequencing input was CD4+ T cells from blood buffy coats. The receptors here all came from a human donor in good health.

V is TRBV5-1 and J is TRBJ2-5; 7 bases map to TRBD1. The CDR3 runs 14 residues. Germline CDR1 is SGHRS and CDR2 is YFSETQ. The V segment lost 4 bases and the J segment 4 bases; nucleotides outside the gene matches: 7. CDR3 sequence reads: CASSPGQRRETQYF. The CDR3 bases are TGCGCCAGCAGCCCGGGACAGAGGCGAGAGACCCAGTACTTC.

The gene calls are TRBV5-1 and TRBJ2-5; possible D gene TRBD2, 6 bases. The CDR3 is made up of 14 amino acids. Germline values: CDR1 SGHRS, CDR2 YFSETQ. The V gene lost 0 bases and the J gene lost 4 bases, with 10 bases spanning the gap. CDR3 amino acids: CASSLATEGETQYF. DNA for the CDR3: TGCGCCAGCAGCTTGGCGACGGAGGGAGAGACCCAGTACTTC.

This chain joins TRBV11-2 and TRBJ2-7, with D possibly TRBD1 on 5 matching bases. The CDR3 has 14 residues. V dropped 6 bases and J dropped 0 bases, with 12 bases sitting between them. CDR1 is SGHAT and CDR2 is FQNNGV in the germline V gene. CDR3 loop: CASSGQGSSYEQYF. The CDR3 DNA sequence: TGTGCCAGCAGTGGTCAGGGAAGCTCCTACGAGCAGTACTTC.

The rearrangement joins TRBV7-3 to TRBJ2-3; no definite D call. Germline V gives CDR1 SGHTA, CDR2 FQGTGA. The CDR3 is 13 residues long. Trimming stripped 2 bases from V and 2 bases from J, with 5 bases between. CDR3 loop: CASSLGVTDTQYF. DNA for the CDR3: TGTGCCAGCAGCTTAGGAGTCACAGATACGCAGTATTTT.

V and J are TRBV14 and TRBJ1-2; TRBD1 agrees at 8 bases. The V and J ends lost 6 bases and 7 bases, in that order; junction bases with no gene match: 7. Germline V gene sequence: CDR1 SGHDN, CDR2 FVKESK. The CDR3 length is 13 residues. The DNA for the CDR3 is TGTGCCAGCAGTTTCGGACAGGGTGGTGGCTACACCTTC. This sequence encodes CASSFGQGGGYTF.

The V gene is TRBV19, the J gene TRBJ2-1; TRBD2 matches 10 bases. The CDR3 has 15 amino acids. V shed 6 bases, J shed 8 bases, and the junction held 10 bases outside the gene matches. The germline gives CDR1 LNHDA, CDR2 SQIVND (reference sequence). CDR3 residues: CASRESGGAGDEQFF. The CDR3 bases are TGTGCCAGTAGGGAAAGCGGGGGGGCGGGGGATGAGCAGTTCTTC.

This clone was detected a few times. The chain is built from TRBV7-2 and TRBJ1-1; no clear D. In germline, CDR1 is SGHTA, CDR2 FQGNSA. V was shortened by 1 base and J by 4 bases, with 7 bases between the two germline ends. This CDR3 contains 13 residues. CDR3 in amino acids: CASSLERITEAFF. The CDR3 bases are TGTGCCAGCAGCTTAGAGAGGATCACTGAAGCTTTCTTT.

This chain links TRBV11-1 with TRBJ2-3; D is unclear. The germline CDR1 and CDR2 sequences are SGHAT and FQDESV (reference sequence). V was clipped by 5 bases and J by 6 bases, with 9 bases between them. The CDR3 covers 12 residues. The CDR3 nucleotides are TGTGCCAGCAGCCATACCCGGGATACGCAGTATTTT. Protein sequence: CASSHTRDTQYF.

The V call is TRBV28, the J call TRBJ1-1; 7 bases fit TRBD1. The CDR3 is made up of 15 amino acids. V trimming: 6 bases; J trimming: 1 base; junction bases outside the gene matches: 8. The V gene's germline CDR1 is MDHEN and CDR2 SYDVKM. The CDR3 region is CASRGWGQTNTEAFF. The CDR3, as DNA: TGTGCCAGCAGGGGATGGGGACAGACGAACACTGAAGCTTTCTTT.

This chain uses TRBV11-3 with TRBJ1-1; tentative D call: TRBD1 (5 bases). Trimming took 3 bases from V and 1 from J, leaving 12 bases between them. There are 15 residues in the CDR3. The germline V gene has CDR1 SGHNT and CDR2 YENEEA. CDR3 DNA: TGTGCCAGCAGCTTGACAGAGCTTACGAACACTGAAGCTTTCTTT. It encodes CASSLTELTNTEAFF.